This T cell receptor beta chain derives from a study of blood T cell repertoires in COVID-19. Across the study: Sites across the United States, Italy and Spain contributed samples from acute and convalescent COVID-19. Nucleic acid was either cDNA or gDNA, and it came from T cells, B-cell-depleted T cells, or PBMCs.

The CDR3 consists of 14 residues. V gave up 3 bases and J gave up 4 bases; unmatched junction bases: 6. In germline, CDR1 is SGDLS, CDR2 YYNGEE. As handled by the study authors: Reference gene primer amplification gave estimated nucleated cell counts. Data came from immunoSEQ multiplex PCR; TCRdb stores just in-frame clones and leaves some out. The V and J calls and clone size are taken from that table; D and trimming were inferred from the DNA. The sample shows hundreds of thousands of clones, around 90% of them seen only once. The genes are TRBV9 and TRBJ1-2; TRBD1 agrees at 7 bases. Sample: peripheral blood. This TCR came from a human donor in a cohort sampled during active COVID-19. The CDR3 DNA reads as TGTGCCAGCAGCGACTACAGGGGATCCTATGGCTACACCTTC. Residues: CASSDYRGSYGYTF.